Shown below are 3 T cell receptor beta chains from a single sample sequenced in a study of CD8 T cells in Susac syndrome. Random hexamers were used to reverse transcribe the RNA input (roughly 0.5 to 1 ug). TCRdb independently ran MiXCR on the immunoSEQ multiplex PCR reads; one entry per CDR3 protein. The sample consists of fewer than 350,000 distinct CDR3 sequences, roughly 85% of them appearing once. Sequencing input: CD8+ T cells from PBMCs. These receptors were obtained from a human donor with multiple sclerosis.

V usage is TRBV6-2 or TRBV6-3 and J usage is TRBJ2-7, with TRBD1 as a possible D gene (5 bases). This CDR3 has 16 residues. CDR1 is MNHEY, CDR2 SVGEGT, per germline. Deletions cut 4 bases from V and 1 base from J, with 17 bases between. The CDR3 sequence: CASSFHLRQFSYEQYF. CDR3 DNA sequence: TGTGCCAGCAGTTTCCACCTTCGACAGTTTTCCTACGAGCAGTACTTC.

The chain combines TRBV19 with TRBJ1-1; 7 bases are a match to TRBD1. This CDR3 is built from 15 residues. CDR1 is LNHDA and CDR2 is SQIVND in the germline V gene (reference sequence). V gave up 5 bases and J gave up 1 base; unmatched junction bases: 7. CDR3: CASSPAQGKNTEAFF. In nucleotides, the CDR3 is TGTGCCAGTAGTCCCGCACAGGGGAAGAACACTGAAGCTTTCTTT. The variable domain in full, completed from reference TRBV19 and TRBJ1-1, reads DGGITQSPKYLFRKEGQNVTLSCEQNLNHDAMYWYRQDPGQGLRLIYYSQIVNDFQKGDIAEGYSVSREKKESFPLTVTSAQKNPTAFYLCASSPAQGKNTEAFFGQGTRLTVV.

The chain couples TRBV10-3 to TRBJ1-2; D remains ambiguous. The CDR3 runs to 17 residues. V was shortened by 0 bases and J by 4 bases, with 18 bases between the two germline ends. The germline V gene has CDR1 ENHRY and CDR2 SYGVKD. CDR3 sequence: CAISESKGHQIRYGYTF. For the CDR3, the DNA is TGTGCCATCAGTGAGTCGAAAGGGCATCAGATCCGCTATGGCTACACCTTC.